This T cell receptor (beta chain) was identified in a study of identical twins. Each CDR3 protein is one row after TCRdb ran MiXCR on the 5' RACE reads. The profile shows hundreds of thousands of distinct CDR3 sequences, under 9% of them singletons. Study-level findings and limits: The study found that models underestimated out-of-frame TCR alpha sharing in monozygotic twins. Twins' surplus sharing was weaker for beta out-of-frame sequences.

This clonotype has ten or more counts. The antigen remains unidentified. Everyone who gave samples was a healthy Caucasian. These data were also reused for a study on yellow fever vaccine responses in identical twins.

The sequenced sample was PBMCs. This clonotype was sampled from a woman between 18 and 30 years old in good health.

The CDR3 spells CSARGDTEAFF. CDR3 DNA sequence: TGCAGTGCTAGAGGGGACACTGAAGCTTTCTTT. V and J are TRBV20-1 and TRBJ1-1; D call uncertain. Trimming took off 1 base at V and 3 bases at J, with 3 bases between the two ends. Germline V gene lookup returns CDR1 DFQATT and CDR2 SNEGSKA (reference sequence). The CDR3 spans 11 residues.